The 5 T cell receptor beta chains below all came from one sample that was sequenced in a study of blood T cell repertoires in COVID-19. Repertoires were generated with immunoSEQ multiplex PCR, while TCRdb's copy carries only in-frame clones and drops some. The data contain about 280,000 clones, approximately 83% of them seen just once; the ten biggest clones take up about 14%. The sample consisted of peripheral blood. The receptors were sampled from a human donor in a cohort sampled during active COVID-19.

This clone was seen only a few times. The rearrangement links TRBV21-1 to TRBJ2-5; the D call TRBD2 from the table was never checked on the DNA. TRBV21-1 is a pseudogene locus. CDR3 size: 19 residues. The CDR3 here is CASSKARGPAGGLLETQYF. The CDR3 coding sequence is TGTGCCAGCAGCAAAGCACGGGGTCCGGCGGGAGGATTGTTAGAGACCCAGTACTTC.

CDR3 residues: CAIRQGQEVQETQYF. As DNA, the CDR3 is TGTGCCATCCGGCAAGGTCAGGAGGTCCAAGAGACCCAGTACTTC. This sequence joins TRBV24-1 and TRBJ2-5; maybe TRBD2 (5 bases). With 11 bases removed from V and 1 base from J, the gap between germline ends came to 19 bases. Germline CDR1 reads KGHDR; CDR2 reads SFDVKD. The CDR3 is made up of 15 amino acids.

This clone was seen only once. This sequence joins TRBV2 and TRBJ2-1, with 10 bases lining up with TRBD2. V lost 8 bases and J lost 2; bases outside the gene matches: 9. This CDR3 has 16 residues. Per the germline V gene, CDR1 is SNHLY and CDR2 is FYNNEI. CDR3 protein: CASEIAGGRTYNEQFF. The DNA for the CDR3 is TGTGCCAGCGAAATAGCGGGAGGTAGGACCTACAATGAGCAGTTCTTC.

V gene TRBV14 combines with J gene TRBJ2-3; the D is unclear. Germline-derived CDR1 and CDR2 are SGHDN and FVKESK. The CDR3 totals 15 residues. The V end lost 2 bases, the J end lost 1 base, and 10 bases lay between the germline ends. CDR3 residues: CASSQWAEGTDTQYF. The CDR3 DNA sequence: TGTGCCAGCAGCCAATGGGCCGAAGGCACAGATACGCAGTATTTT.

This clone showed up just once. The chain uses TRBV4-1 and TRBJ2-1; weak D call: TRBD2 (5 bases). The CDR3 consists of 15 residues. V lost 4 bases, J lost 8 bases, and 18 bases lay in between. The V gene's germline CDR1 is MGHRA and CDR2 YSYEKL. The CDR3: CASSRPLDRPHEQFF. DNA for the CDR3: TGCGCCAGCAGCCGACCACTAGACCGCCCCCATGAGCAGTTCTTC.